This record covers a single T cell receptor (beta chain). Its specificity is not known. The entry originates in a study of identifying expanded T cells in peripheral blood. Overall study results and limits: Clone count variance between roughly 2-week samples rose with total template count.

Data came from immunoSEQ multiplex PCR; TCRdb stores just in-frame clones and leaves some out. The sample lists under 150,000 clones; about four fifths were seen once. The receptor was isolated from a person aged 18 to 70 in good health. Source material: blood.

Here the CDR3 reads CASASRTSGVYNEQFF. The CDR3 DNA reads TGTGCCAGCGCCTCTCGTACTAGCGGGGTCTACAATGAGCAGTTCTTC. The J gene is TRBJ2-1, the V gene TRBV18, with 10 bases matching TRBD2. This CDR3 contains 16 residues. CDR1 is KGHSH and CDR2 is LQKENI in the germline V gene. J lost 3 bases, V lost 8 bases, and 10 bases had no gene match.